This T cell receptor beta chain emerged from a study of T cell responses to AZD1222 COVID-19 vaccine (dated by TCRdb to about 2021). Concerning the study at large: AZD1222 recipients whose second dose came at about 4 weeks and those whose second dose came at about 12 weeks were combined into one group, since spike-specific TCR depth and breadth did not differ between the two schedules. TCR sequencing covered about 230 trial participants: some 210 given two doses of AZD1222 and 26 given two doses of MenACWY control vaccine. Trial participants were enrolled into age subgroups of 18-55, 56-69 and 70-plus years, which contained about 150, 28 and 57 TCR-sequenced participants, respectively. General study outcomes and caveats: Conclusions about previously exposed vaccinees were limited because only 6 or 7 AZD1222 recipients were SARS-CoV-2 seropositive at baseline. Nearly half of unique spike-specific TCRs reportedly recognized epitopes outside regions mutated in the B.1.351 and B.1.1.7 variants. The whole spike protein was spanned by vaccine-associated CD4 TCRs, and dominant responses were seen in regions 160-218 and 743-854. Because no day 14 peak-response samples were available, repertoires were characterized only after the peak T cell response. A significant rise in spike-specific TCR breadth and depth was observed after two AZD1222 doses relative to day 0 and relative to MenACWY recipients. The 56-69-year group was small, and its depth increase did not reach significance, likely because of low power. Most participants were white British and females outnumbered males, and the authors suggested that clonal diversity may have been underestimated.

Trimming costs V 2 bases and J 7 bases, and their ends lie 17 bases apart. Its CDR3 holds 14 amino acids, cysteine through phenylalanine. CDR3 DNA is the only sequence kept; it has 42 bases, read in frame from the first base. The germline V gene (reference sequence) sets CDR1 to GTSNPN and CDR2 to SVGIG. The time point label here, explained by the study, means: baseline before first vaccination. Vaccinee samples were obtained from the UK trials COV001 and COV002, which included a single-blind randomized controlled phase 2/3 trial of AZD1222 (ChAdOx1 nCoV-19) in healthy adults. For TCRbeta chain sequencing, PBMC samples from trial participants were taken at day 0 and at day 28 after the second dose. Points on this clone: The antigen it recognizes is unknown. Base qualities are not provided; no much larger clone lies one nucleotide away.

The CDR3 regions of human TCRbeta chains were analyzed by immunosequencing. Per the original workflow: Repertoire TCRs were checked for matches against a reference library of SARS-CoV-2-specific TCRs that had been generated using the MIRA antigen-specificity platform. Breadth meant the fraction of unique TCRs that were SARS-CoV-2-associated, whereas depth meant the fraction of total T cells that were SARS-CoV-2-associated. Using the MIRA data, each spike-specific TCR was assigned both to the spike region to which the TCR was reactive and to a CD4 or CD8 class. Log10-transformed breadth and depth values were compared by one-way ANOVA with Sidak's multiple comparisons tests. TCRdb provides this immuneACCESS table in a form limited to in-frame rearrangements. Some clones are lacking; in checked studies, under half of them reflect an unresolved V gene, and why the rest are absent is not known. D and trimming were read from the DNA, whereas the V and J calls and clone size are those reported in that table. The sample table shows about 120,000 clones, and over 80% are seen once. Jointly, the top ten make up approximately 1% of the sample.

This chain is built from TRBV30 and TRBJ1-2; matching of 5 bases hints at TRBD1 as the D gene. This receptor was taken from an adult in good health. Sequencing used peripheral blood, obtained on day 0 of AZD1222 vaccination. The nucleotide sequence is TGTGCCTGGAGTAAGAACATGAGGGGTTCTGGCTACACCTTC. This is translated as CAWSKNMRGSGYTF.